This TCR beta chain was documented in a study of OX40 agonist ivuxolimab in advanced cancers. Study-wide context: Ivuxolimab, which targeted the costimulatory receptor OX40 (CD134), was an agonistic, fully human IgG2 monoclonal antibody. Intravenous ivuxolimab was administered to patients every 2 weeks at six dose levels: 0.01, 0.1, 0.3, 1.5, 3 and 10 mg/kg. Of the roughly 51 patients in dose escalation, around 20 had hepatocellular carcinoma, some 15 had melanoma, 9 had renal cell carcinoma and 9 had head and neck cancer. A male proportion of about 79% and a mean age of approximately 62 years, ranging from 23 to 79, were recorded for the dose-escalation cohort. Prior anti-PD-1, anti-PD-L1 or anti-CTLA-4 therapy was permitted, and about two fifths of dose-escalation patients had received checkpoint inhibitors. Three dose-escalation patients achieved partial responses, one with hepatocellular carcinoma and two with cutaneous melanoma. Peripheral TCRbeta sequencing was intended to test whether TCR sequence diversity was altered and clonal T-cell expansion was caused by ivuxolimab. The paper describes the monotherapy dose-escalation part (N of about 47 patients) of the phase I trial of ivuxolimab. Study-wide conclusions, independent of this receptor: Low levels of normalized T-cell clonal expansion were also seen in some patients who did not respond. Antigen specificity was not determined for the clonally expanded peripheral T cells. In partial responders in the 0.1-3.0 mg/kg groups, normalized peripheral clonal expansion was found to be among the lowest, especially among CD8+ T cells. At doses from 0.1 to 3.0 mg/kg, clonal expansion was seen in both CD4+ and CD8+ blood T cells between baseline and week 6. After ivuxolimab, more expanded clones were found on average in CD8+ T cells than in CD4+ T cells.

For CDR1 and CDR2, the germline V gene (reference sequence) lists MNHEY and SMNVEV. Deletion took 4 bases off V and 0 bases off J, with a span of 13 bases between the germline ends. The CDR3 runs 16 amino acids, cysteine and phenylalanine included. CDR3 DNA is the only sequence kept; it has 48 bases, read in frame from the first base. Regarding this clone: This clone's antigen is unknown. Nothing much larger sits one base from this clone, and base qualities are not available.

The trial excluded patients who had a history of autoimmune disease or were on systemic immunosuppression. Peripheral blood for TCR sequencing was drawn from every dose cohort at baseline, at cycle 4 day 1 and at cycle 7 day 1. The samples were taken from a phase I, first-in-human, multicenter, open-label dose-escalation trial of ivuxolimab. Adults with locally advanced or metastatic head and neck squamous cell, hepatocellular, melanoma or renal cell carcinoma were enrolled in the trial. CD4+ and CD8+ T cells were sorted separately from peripheral blood before TCR sequencing. Genomic DNA was isolated from the sorted cells so that the TCRbeta CDR3 region could be sequenced. TCRbeta CDR3 regions were sequenced using the immunoSEQ Assay. TCRdb limited this immuneACCESS table to in-frame rearrangements with V and J called. A share of clones is missing; checked studies link under half to unresolved V genes, and the rest is unexplained. The sample table lists tens of thousands of clones, over 75% of them with a count of one. Jointly, the top ten make up around 2% of the sample.

The chain couples TRBV27 to TRBJ1-5; TRBD1 is a weak D gene call, 5 bases matching. This sequence originates from an adult with an advanced solid tumor such as melanoma, head and neck, liver or kidney cancer. The sample consisted of CD4+ or CD8+ T cells sorted from blood, taken in a trial of the OX40 agonist ivuxolimab. The CDR3 region reads CASSSQDTNSNQPQHF. The DNA is TGTGCCAGCAGTTCCCAGGACACGAATAGCAATCAGCCCCAGCATTTT.